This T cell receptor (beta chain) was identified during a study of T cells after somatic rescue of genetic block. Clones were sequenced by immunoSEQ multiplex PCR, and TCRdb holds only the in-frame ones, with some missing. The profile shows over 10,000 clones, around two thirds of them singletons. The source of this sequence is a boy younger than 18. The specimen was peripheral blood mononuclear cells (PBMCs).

The CDR3 loop is CASSLSGAINEQFF. CDR3 in DNA: TGTGCCAGTAGCCTCTCCGGGGCAATCAATGAGCAGTTCTTC. V gene TRBV19 combines with J gene TRBJ2-1; the D gene could be TRBD1 or TRBD2 (5 bases each). The CDR3 has 14 amino acids. The V gene's germline CDR1 is LNHDA and CDR2 SQIVND (reference sequence). V dropped 6 bases and J dropped 6 bases, with 15 bases sitting between them.